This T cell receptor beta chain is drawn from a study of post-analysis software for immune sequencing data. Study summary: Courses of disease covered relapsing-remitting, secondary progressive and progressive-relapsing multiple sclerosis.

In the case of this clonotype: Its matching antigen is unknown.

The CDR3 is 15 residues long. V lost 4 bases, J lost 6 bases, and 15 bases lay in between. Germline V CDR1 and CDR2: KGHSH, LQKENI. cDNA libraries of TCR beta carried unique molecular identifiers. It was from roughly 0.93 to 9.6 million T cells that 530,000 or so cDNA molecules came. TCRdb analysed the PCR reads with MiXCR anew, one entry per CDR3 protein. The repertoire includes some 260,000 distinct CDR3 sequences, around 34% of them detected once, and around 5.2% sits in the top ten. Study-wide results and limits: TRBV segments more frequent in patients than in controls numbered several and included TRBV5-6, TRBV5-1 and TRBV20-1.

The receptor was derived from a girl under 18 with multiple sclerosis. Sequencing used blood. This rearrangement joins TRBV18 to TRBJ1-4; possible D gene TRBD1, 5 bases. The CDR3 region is CASSLGGSTDEKLFF. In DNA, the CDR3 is TGTGCCAGCTCACTCGGGGGATCGACTGATGAAAAACTGTTTTTT.